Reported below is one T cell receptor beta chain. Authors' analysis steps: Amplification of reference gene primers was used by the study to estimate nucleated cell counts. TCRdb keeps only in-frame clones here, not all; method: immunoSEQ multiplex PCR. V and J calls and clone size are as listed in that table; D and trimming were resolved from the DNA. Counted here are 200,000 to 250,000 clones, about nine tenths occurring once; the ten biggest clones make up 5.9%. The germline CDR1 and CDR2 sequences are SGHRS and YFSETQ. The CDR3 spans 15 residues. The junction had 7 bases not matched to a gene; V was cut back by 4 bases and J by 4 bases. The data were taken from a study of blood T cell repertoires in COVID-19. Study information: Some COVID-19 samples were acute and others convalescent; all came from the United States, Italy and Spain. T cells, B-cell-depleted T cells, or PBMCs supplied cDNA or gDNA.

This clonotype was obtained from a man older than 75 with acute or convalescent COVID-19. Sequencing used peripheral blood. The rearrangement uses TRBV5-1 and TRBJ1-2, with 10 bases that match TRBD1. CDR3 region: CASSQTGGASYGYTF. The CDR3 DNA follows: TGCGCCAGCAGCCAGACAGGGGGCGCGAGCTATGGCTACACCTTC.